This TCR beta chain was identified during a study of CD8 T cells in ankylosing spondylitis (dated 2017 in TCRdb). In terms of the full investigation: To find TCR variants linked to disease, the study profiled T cell receptor beta repertoires in ankylosing spondylitis patients and healthy donors. The full study cohort comprised some 27 ankylosing spondylitis patients and 85 to 120 healthy donors. Samples of peripheral blood were taken, and for ankylosing spondylitis patients, synovial fluid was collected as well. What the work shows at the level of the full study, not this receptor alone: Blood from ankylosing spondylitis patients appeared to be characterized by a TCR beta motif made up of eight highly homologous amino acid variants. Significant enrichment of the disease-linked clones was reported in matched synovial fluid samples from ankylosing spondylitis patients. In peripheral blood, the disease-linked clones were found at relatively low frequencies and had a CD8+ phenotype. Some motif variants had previously been reported in the synovial fluid and blood of reactive arthritis patients, which suggests shared mechanisms of disease initiation.

TCRdb names Illumina HiSeq 2500 as the instrument used. Quantitative 5'-RACE with molecular barcodes was used to prepare TCR beta libraries. The paper's processing steps were these. Disease-linked TCR variants were identified with a new computational method built on a probabilistic model of VDJ rearrangement. Using fastp at Q25 and MiXCR, TCRdb reprocessed the public reads and kept productive beta chains. Each CDR3 protein gets just one entry, which takes the most common genes and DNA from the rows behind it. The V and J calls shown here were made by TCRdb, not taken from the authors' results. The sample table contains 250,000 to 300,000 distinct CDR3 sequences; only one count was recorded for 15% to 25% of them. Less than 9.5% of the sample comes from the top ten. V is trimmed back by 2 bases and J by 0 bases, and the junction contains 7 bases that no gene match accounts for. The CDR3 contains 16 residues, cysteine and valine counted. Here the CDR3 DNA is all that survives: 48 bases in frame from base 1. CDR1 and CDR2 are read off the germline V gene as SGHAT and FQNNGV.

In its sample, this clonotype was seen a few times. Which antigen it targets is not known. No much larger clone is present one base from it, and per-base qualities are unavailable. The sample was blood, either unsorted or a sorted T cell fraction (not recorded which). The receptor's source is a male donor with ankylosing spondylitis or in good health (not recorded which). The chain links TRBV11-2 with TRBJ2-7, and 7 bases in between align with TRBD2. This receptor has the CDR3 CASSLYPAGNSYEQYV. DNA sequence: TGTGCCAGCAGCTTATATCCAGCGGGAAACTCCTACGAGCAGTACGTC.